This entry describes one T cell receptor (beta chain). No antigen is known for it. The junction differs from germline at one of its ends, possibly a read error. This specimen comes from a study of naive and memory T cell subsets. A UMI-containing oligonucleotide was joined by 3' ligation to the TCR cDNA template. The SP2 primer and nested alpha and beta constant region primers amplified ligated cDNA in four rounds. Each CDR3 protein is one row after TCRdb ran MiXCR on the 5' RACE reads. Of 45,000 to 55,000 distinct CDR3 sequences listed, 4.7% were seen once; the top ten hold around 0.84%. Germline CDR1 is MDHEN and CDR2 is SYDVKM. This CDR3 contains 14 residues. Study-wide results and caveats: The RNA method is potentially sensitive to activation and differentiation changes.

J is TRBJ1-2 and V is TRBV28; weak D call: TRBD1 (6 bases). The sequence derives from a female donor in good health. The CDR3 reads CASSSRGPNYGDTF. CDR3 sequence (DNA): TGTGCCAGCAGTTCCAGGGGTCCCAACTATGGCGACACCTTC.